These T cell receptor beta chains were read from a single sample in a study of blood T cells in healthy people across ages. MiXCR, applied by TCRdb to the 5' RACE reads, yields one record per CDR3 protein. This table holds around 1,800,000 distinct CDR3 sequences, roughly two fifths found once. The material sequenced was blood. The receptors were gathered from a human donor in good health. Both conserved end residues are part of each CDR3.

v_call	j_call	cdr3_aa
TRBV20-1	TRBJ2-5	CSAVANNVGETQYF
TRBV7-2	TRBJ1-6	CASSLNIRVSAYNSPLHF
TRBV4-3	TRBJ2-5	CASSPTGRVGETQYF
TRBV20-1	TRBJ2-7	CSARDRLVPYEQYF
TRBV29-1	TRBJ1-5	CSVREDREDQPQHF
TRBV29-1	TRBJ1-1	CSVIGQGVFHTEAFF
TRBV29-1	TRBJ1-5	CSVGSYGQPQHF
TRBV7-8	TRBJ1-4	CASSANRGTNEKLFF
TRBV2	TRBJ1-3	CASNTAPGQTSSGNTIYF
TRBV29-1	TRBJ2-2	CSVDLTAGGSSGELFF
TRBV6-2/TRBV6-3	TRBJ2-3	CASSSLRLAGDTDTQYF
TRBV12-5	TRBJ1-2	CASGASEEGGYGYTF
TRBV7-2	TRBJ2-6	CASSPTGLGTGANVLTF
TRBV4-1	TRBJ1-2	CASSREGETGDGYTF
TRBV5-1	TRBJ2-7	CASSSSGTIPYEQYF
TRBV4-2	TRBJ1-2	CASSRDGTGEGYTF
TRBV18	TRBJ2-7	CASSPPVQGYEQYF
TRBV2	TRBJ1-2	CASSATGMYGYTF
TRBV4-2	TRBJ2-3	CASSQADRGSTDTQYF
TRBV29-1	TRBJ2-1	CSVRAGGDHGEQFF
TRBV12-3/TRBV12-4	TRBJ1-2	CASGPGYGYTF
TRBV4-3	TRBJ2-1	CASSRLRGDERFF
TRBV6-6	TRBJ2-3	CASSYSLRGPDTQYF
TRBV9	TRBJ2-7	CASSPSGQRTAGQYF
TRBV9	TRBJ1-6	CASSEGQRNSPLHF
TRBV15	NA	CATSRARQGGYEQYF
TRBV7-2	TRBJ2-7	CASSRTRGRYEQYF
TRBV28	TRBJ2-1	CASSLRRDSHNEQFF
TRBV20-1	TRBJ1-2	CSAFYGTGLNYGYTF
TRBV5-5	TRBJ2-3	CASSLVISGTDTQYF
TRBV7-9	TRBJ2-1	CASSLGVGARNEQFF
TRBV5-1	TRBJ2-7	CASRPGDYSYEQYF
TRBV20-1	TRBJ2-7	CSAPGLAGGYEQYF
TRBV21-1	TRBJ2-3	CASSKRGATDTQYF
TRBV10-3	TRBJ2-7	CAISDETGPGYEQYF
TRBV27	TRBJ2-3	CASSYEGKDTQYF
TRBV9	TRBJ2-1	CASSVLGRADINEQFF
TRBV15	TRBJ1-6	CATADLTGPNSPLHF
TRBV5-5	TRBJ2-1	CASSYPTSGGSDYNEQFF
TRBV7-9	TRBJ1-4	CASSYALSREKLFF
TRBV27	TRBJ2-1	CASSLSDYRTWNEQFF